This TCR beta chain was recovered during a study of regulatory T cells in long-lasting Graves disease. Study-level results: Clonotypes that were public and shared totalled fewer than 3,500 in persistent patients versus 800 to 1,000 in new patients. Reduced TCR diversity was observed in persistent Graves' patients versus newly diagnosed patients.

Time point reported: newly diagnosed GD, antithyroid drugs for less than 3 months. With RNA extracted from PBMCs as input, the TCR library was made. Germline-derived CDR1 and CDR2 are SEHNR and FQNEAQ (reference sequence). V lost 5 bases to trimming and J lost 2 bases; unmatched junction nucleotides: 11. The length of the CDR3 is 16 residues. This clonotype was detected a few times. Its antigen remains unknown. Arm-PCR of CDR3 regions with iRepertoire HTBI primers generated TCR beta libraries. TCRdb re-analysed the multiplex PCR reads in MiXCR, keeping a single row per CDR3 protein. The sample lists about 450,000 distinct CDR3 sequences, roughly 15% occurring once. These same records also appear under a second study, on T cells in Graves' hyperthyroidism and ophthalmopathy. From that second work: Most thyroid clonotypes expanded above 0.001 were also detected in blood.

The chain is built from TRBV7-9 and TRBJ1-2, with 7 positions matching TRBD1. This sequence originates from a woman aged 45-59 years with Graves disease. The material was peripheral blood mononuclear cells (PBMCs), obtained at new diagnosis, from a patient treated with antithyroid drugs. As DNA, the CDR3 is TGTGCCAGCAGCCAATTAACAGACAGGGCCAACTATGGCTACACCTTC. Amino acids: CASSQLTDRANYGYTF.